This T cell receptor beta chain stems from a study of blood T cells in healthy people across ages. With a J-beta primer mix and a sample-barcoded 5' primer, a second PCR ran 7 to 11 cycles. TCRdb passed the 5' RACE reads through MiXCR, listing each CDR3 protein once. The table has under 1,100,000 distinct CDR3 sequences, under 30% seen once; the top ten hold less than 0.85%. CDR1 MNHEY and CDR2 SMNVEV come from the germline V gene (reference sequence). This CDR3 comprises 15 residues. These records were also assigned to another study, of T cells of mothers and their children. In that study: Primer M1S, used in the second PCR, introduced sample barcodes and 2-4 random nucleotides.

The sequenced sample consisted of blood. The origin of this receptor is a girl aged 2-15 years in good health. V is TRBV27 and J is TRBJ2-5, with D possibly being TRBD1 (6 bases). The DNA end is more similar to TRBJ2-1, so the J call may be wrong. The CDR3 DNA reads TGTGCCAGCTCTGGAGGCAGGGGCAGCTACAATGAGCAGTTCTTC. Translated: CASSGGRGSYNEQFF.